This T cell receptor (beta chain) was identified during a study of CD8 T cells in Susac syndrome (dated by TCRdb to between 2018 and 2021). Regarding the research as a whole: Of the Susac syndrome patients who were sequenced, six had clinically active disease and eight were in clinical remission. Whether CD8+ T cell activation and differentiation in Susac syndrome was antigen driven was tested using repertoire sequencing. Susac syndrome patients were therapy-naive, on corticosteroids (some also receiving IVIg), or on IVIg alone at blood withdrawal. The investigation overall reported the following: The number of individuals in the TCR sequencing and HLA analysis was recognized as being relatively small. In patients with Susac syndrome, the CD4+ T cell repertoire showed no detectable clonal expansion.

High-throughput TCR beta sequencing profiled peripheral blood CD8+ and CD4+ T cells from healthy donors, Susac syndrome patients and multiple sclerosis patients. Recently defined diagnostic criteria for definite or probable disease were met by the Susac syndrome patients. Bulk CD8+ and CD4+ T cells were purified by magnetic negative isolation, while CD8+ TEMRA cells were enriched using FACS. Blood was drawn into EDTA tubes, processed within 24 hours, and PBMCs were isolated by density gradient centrifugation. PBMCs destined for TCR sequencing were cryopreserved in liquid nitrogen and later thawed in a 37 °C water bath. The sorted or isolated CD4+, CD8+ and CD8+ TEMRA cells had a purity of 90% or higher. RNA was extracted with the RNeasy kit and about 0.5 to 1 ug was reverse transcribed using random hexamers. TCR beta CDR3 regions were amplified with the immunoSEQ multiplex PCR assay covering 54 Vbeta and 13 Jbeta segments. PCR amplification bias was corrected by using a synthetic template baseline for primer optimization and computational correction. The original methods were these. Reads were annotated to V, D and J genes according to IMGT and were analyzed with immunoSEQ Analyzer, with only productive sequences retained. Clonality was computed as one minus Shannon entropy normalized by log2 of the number of productive unique sequences. Public and private clones were assessed among the 100 most prevalent clones of each patient and control. Susac-specific clones were defined as absent from healthy and MS cohorts, around 1,000 published viral clones and other ImmuneACCESS disease sequences. TCRdb redid the processing of the public reads, applying fastp at Q25 and MiXCR, and retained in-frame beta chains. Rows matching on CDR3 protein sequence are summarized as one entry with the most common DNA and genes. It is TCRdb's table, rather than the study itself, that gives the V and J calls and clone size. Recorded for this sample are 110,000 to 150,000 distinct CDR3 sequences; almost 96% of them occurred a single time. Around 0.08% of the sample is taken by the ten largest.

This clonotype was picked up one time. Its antigen remains unidentified. No much larger clone is present one base from it, and per-base qualities are unavailable. A solitary read yields weak support. Sequenced sample: CD4+ T cells from PBMCs. The origin of this receptor is a human donor with Susac syndrome.

The nucleotide sequence reads as follows: TGTGCCAGCAGCTTAAGCGGGACAGGGGACCACGAGCAGTACTTC. Translated, it gives CASSLSGTGDHEQYF. The rearrangement joined TRBV7-9 to TRBJ2-7; 10 junctional bases match TRBD1. The CDR3 covers 15 residues, taking in both the cysteine and the phenylalanine. CDR3 DNA only is kept here, 45 bases in frame from base 1. Ends trimmed: V by 2 bases, J by 5 bases; bases unmatched to a gene: 6. Based on the germline V gene (reference sequence), the CDR1 and CDR2 sequences are SEHNR and FQNEAQ. Supplemented by the reference TRBV7-9 and TRBJ2-7 proteins around the CDR3, the complete variable domain is DTGVSQNPRHKITKRGQNVTFRCDPISEHNRLYWYRQTLGQGPEFLTYFQNEAQLEKSRLLSDRFSAERPKGSFSTLEIQRTEQGDSAMYLCASSLSGTGDHEQYFGPGTRLTVT.